The 14 T cell receptor beta chains given below trace back to one sample, sequenced in a study of blood T cell repertoires in COVID-19. TCRdb's copy holds only in-frame clones and misses some; the assay was immunoSEQ multiplex PCR. The profile covers around 100,000 clones, with about 89% appearing a single time and approximately 4.7% taken by the ten largest. The source material was peripheral blood. The origin of the receptors is a man in his forties or fifties with acute or convalescent COVID-19.

V and J are TRBV15 and TRBJ1-4; TRBD1 might be the D (6 bases). The CDR3 length is 16 residues. Germline CDR1 reads LNHNV; CDR2 reads YYDKDF (reference sequence). Trimming took 0 bases from V and 2 from J, leaving 10 bases between them. CDR3 nucleotides: TGTGCCACCAGCAGAGAACCGAGGGGGACTAATGAAAAACTGTTTTTT. Residues: CATSREPRGTNEKLFF.

The chain has TRBV6-5 and TRBJ2-2, with 10 bases that match TRBD2. The germline CDR1 and CDR2 sequences are MNHEY and SVGAGI. The CDR3 has 16 residues. With 4 bases clipped from V and 6 bases from J, the junction kept 8 bases outside the gene matches. The CDR3 nucleotides read TGTGCCAGCAGTTCCCCGCCGGGACTAGCGTCCGGGGAGCTGTTTTTT. It is translated as CASSSPPGLASGELFF.

The genes are TRBV7-2 and TRBJ2-2; TRBD1 is a possible D gene (6 bases). CDR1 is SGHTA, CDR2 FQGNSA, per germline. The V end was cut by 5 bases, the J end by 4 bases, with 11 bases between. The CDR3 is 14 residues long. The CDR3 reads CASSQQGVTGELFF. In DNA form, the CDR3 reads TGTGCCAGCAGCCAACAGGGAGTCACCGGGGAGCTGTTTTTT.

The chain carries TRBV5-1 and TRBJ1-1; no clear D gene. V was pared by 0 bases and J by 1 base, with 10 bases between. The CDR3 runs 15 residues. Germline-derived CDR1 and CDR2 are SGHRS and YFSETQ. CDR3 sequence: CASSLVVQQNTEAFF. In DNA, the CDR3 is TGCGCCAGCAGCTTGGTAGTACAGCAGAACACTGAAGCTTTCTTT.

This chain connects TRBV18 to TRBJ2-7, with TRBD1 identical over 8 bases. This CDR3 is built from 15 residues. Looked up from germline, CDR1 is KGHSH and CDR2 is LQKENI. V was clipped by 2 bases and J by 4 bases; unmatched bases: 7. The CDR3 region is CASSPSRTGSYEQYF. CDR3 in DNA: TGTGCCAGCTCACCATCCCGGACAGGGTCATACGAGCAGTACTTC.

The CDR3 sequence: CASSVVSSGPSLEQFF. The CDR3 bases are TGTGCCAGCAGCGTAGTATCCAGCGGGCCAAGCTTGGAGCAGTTCTTC. V is TRBV9 and J is TRBJ2-1, with TRBD2 as a possible D gene (6 bases). Trimming left V 0 bases short and J 10 bases short, with 20 bases between. There are 16 residues in the CDR3. From germline, CDR1 is SGDLS and CDR2 YYNGEE. The entire variable domain, with the rest obtained from reference TRBV9 and TRBJ2-1, is as follows: DSGVTQTPKHLITATGQRVTLRCSPRSGDLSVYWYQQSLDQGLQFLIQYYNGEERAKGNILERFSAQQFPDLHSELNLSSLELGDSALYFCASSVVSSGPSLEQFFGPGTRLTVL.

This clone was counted once. The rearrangement links TRBV6-6 to TRBJ1-3, with D possibly matching TRBD1 (6 bases). Trimming removed 2 bases from V and 3 bases from J, with 14 bases in between. The CDR3 totals 16 residues. Germline CDR1 is MNHNY and CDR2 is SVGAGI (reference sequence). The CDR3 DNA reads TGTGCCAGCAGTTACAGCCGGGGGGCTGTTGGAAACACCATATATTTT. Protein product: CASSYSRGAVGNTIYF.

This clone was recorded once. V gene TRBV19 combines with J gene TRBJ1-5; 7 positions agree with TRBD1. From germline, CDR1 is LNHDA and CDR2 SQIVND (reference sequence). V trimming: 7 bases; J trimming: 2 bases; junction bases outside the gene matches: 5. The CDR3 runs 14 residues. The CDR3 DNA sequence: TGTGCCAGTACACAGGGGCGAGGCAATCAGCCCCAGCATTTT. Translating gives CASTQGRGNQPQHF.

This chain uses TRBV14 with TRBJ1-1; the D gene is possibly TRBD1 (6 bases). Trimming removed 1 base from V and 4 bases from J, with 10 bases in between. Germline-derived CDR1 and CDR2 are SGHDN and FVKESK. The CDR3 sequence is 14 residues long. The CDR3 sequence is CASSQVGRGTEAFF. In DNA, the CDR3 is TGTGCCAGCAGCCAAGTCGGCAGGGGCACTGAAGCTTTCTTT.

The gene calls are TRBV2 and TRBJ2-1, with a possible D match to TRBD2 (6 bases). With 7 bases removed from V and 15 bases from J, the gap between germline ends came to 22 bases. The CDR3 totals 13 residues. Germline CDR1 and CDR2: SNHLY and FYNNEI. DNA for the CDR3: TGTGCCAGCAATGGGAACCGGGACGGGACTCTGTTCTTC. Its protein product is CASNGNRDGTLFF.

This chain connects TRBV5-1 to TRBJ1-1; tentatively, D is TRBD1 (5 bases). Looked up from germline, CDR1 is SGHRS and CDR2 is YFSETQ. The CDR3 is 14 amino acids. V gave up 5 bases and J gave up 0 bases, with 11 bases separating them. As DNA, the CDR3 is TGCGCCAGCAGTTTACAGGTCATGAACACTGAAGCTTTCTTT. Amino acids: CASSLQVMNTEAFF.

V usage is TRBV5-8 and J usage is TRBJ1-2, with 8 nucleotides matching TRBD1. The CDR3 has 15 amino acids. CDR1 and CDR2 (germline): SGHTS, YDEGEE. J was trimmed by 7 bases and V by 0 bases; bases with no gene match: 8. The CDR3 region is CASSLGQGWFSGYTF. CDR3 DNA sequence: TGTGCCAGCAGCTTGGGACAGGGGTGGTTTAGTGGCTACACCTTC. The entire variable domain, with the rest obtained from reference TRBV5-8 and TRBJ1-2, is as follows: EAGVTQSPTHLIKTRGQQATLRCSPISGHTSVYWYQQALGLGLQFLLWYDEGEERNRGNFPPRFSGRQFPNYSSELNVNALELEDSALYLCASSLGQGWFSGYTFGSGTRLTVV.

This chain joins TRBV20-1 and TRBJ1-2; no clear D. CDR1 DFQATT and CDR2 SNEGSKA come from the germline V gene (reference sequence). Trimming removed 2 bases from V and 5 bases from J, with 6 bases in between. The CDR3 is 11 residues long. As DNA, the CDR3 is TGCAGTGCTAGATCTCTATATGGCTACACCTTC. This translates into CSARSLYGYTF.

The chain joins TRBV2 to TRBJ2-5, with TRBD1 matching 7 bases. The CDR3 contains 13 residues. J lost 2 bases, V lost 6 bases, and 3 bases had no gene match. Per germline, CDR1 SNHLY and CDR2 FYNNEI. This chain's CDR3 is CASRWDSQETQYF. In nucleotides, the CDR3 is TGTGCCAGCAGATGGGACAGTCAAGAGACCCAGTACTTC.